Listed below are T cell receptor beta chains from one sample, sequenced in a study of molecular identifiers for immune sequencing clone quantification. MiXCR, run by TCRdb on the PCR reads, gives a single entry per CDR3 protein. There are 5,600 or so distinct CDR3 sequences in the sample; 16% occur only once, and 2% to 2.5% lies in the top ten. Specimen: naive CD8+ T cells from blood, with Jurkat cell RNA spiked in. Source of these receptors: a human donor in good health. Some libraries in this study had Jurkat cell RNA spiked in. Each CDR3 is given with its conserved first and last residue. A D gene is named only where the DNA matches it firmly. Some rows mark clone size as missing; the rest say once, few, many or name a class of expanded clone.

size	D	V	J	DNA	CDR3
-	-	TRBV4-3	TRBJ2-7	TGCGCCAGCAGCCGGCTACGTGACGGTTACTACGAGCAGTACTTC	CASSRLRDGYYEQYF
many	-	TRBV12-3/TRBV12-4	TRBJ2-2	TGTGCCAGCAGTTCCGGGGAGCTGTTTTTT	CASSSGELFF
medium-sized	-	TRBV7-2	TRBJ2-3	TGTGCCAGCAGCGCCGACAACACAGATACGCAGTATTTT	CASSADNTDTQYF
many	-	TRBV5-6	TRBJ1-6	TGTGCCAGCAGCTTGACAGGAGATTCACCCCTCCACTTT	CASSLTGDSPLHF
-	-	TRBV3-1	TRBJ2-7	TGTGCCAGCACCCTGGGGGGGCGAAGCTACGAGCAGTACTTC	CASTLGGRSYEQYF
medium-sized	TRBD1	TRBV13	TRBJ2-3	TGTGCCAGCAGCCCCGACAGGGGGCGAAGGACAGATACGCAGTATTTT	CASSPDRGRRTDTQYF
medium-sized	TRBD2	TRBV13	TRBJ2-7	TGTGCCAGCAGCTATAGCGGGCCCCCGTACTTC	CASSYSGPPYF
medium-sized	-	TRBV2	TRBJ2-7	TGTGCCAGCAGTTGGCGCCTAGCGTCGTCCTACGAGCAGTACTTC	CASSWRLASSYEQYF
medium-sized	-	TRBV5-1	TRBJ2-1	TGCGCCAGCAGCTCCTCCCCCCGGGGTCATGAGCAGTTCTTC	CASSSSPRGHEQFF
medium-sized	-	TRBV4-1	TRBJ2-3	TGCGCCAGCAGCCAAGATCGGTCTTATCCTAGCACAGATACGCAGTATTTT	CASSQDRSYPSTDTQYF
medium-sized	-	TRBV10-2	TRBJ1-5	TGCGCCAGCAATCTGACAGGAGAAAAGCAGCCCCAGCATTTT	CASNLTGEKQPQHF
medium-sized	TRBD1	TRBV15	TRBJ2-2	TGTGCCACCAGCCCCTACCCGGGACAGGCGAACACCGGGGAGCTGTTTTTT	CATSPYPGQANTGELFF
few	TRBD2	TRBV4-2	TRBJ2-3	TGTGCCAGCAGACAGACTAGCGGGGGCTCTTATACGCAGTATTTT	CASRQTSGGSYTQYF
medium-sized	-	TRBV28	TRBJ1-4	TGTGCCAGCAGTTTCCCCGGGGGGGGGAGTGAAAAACTGTTTTTT	CASSFPGGGSEKLFF
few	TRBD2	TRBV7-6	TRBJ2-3	TGTGCCAGCAGCTTGTTTACTAGCGGGGCGGGCACAGATACGCAGTATTTT	CASSLFTSGAGTDTQYF
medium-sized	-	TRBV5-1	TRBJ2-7	TGCGCCAGCAGCTTGTATGGAGGGAACTACGAGCAGTACTTC	CASSLYGGNYEQYF
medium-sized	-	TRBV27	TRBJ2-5	TGTGCCAGCAGTTTATTTCTCAACAGGGAGGAGACCCAGTACTTC	CASSLFLNREETQYF
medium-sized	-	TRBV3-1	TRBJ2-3	TGTGCCAGCAGCCAAATTTCGGGGGCTTCAGGAGATACGCAGTATTTT	CASSQISGASGDTQYF
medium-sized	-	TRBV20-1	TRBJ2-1	TGCAGTGCTAGAGTTGGGGGAGTAAATGAGCAGTTCTTC	CSARVGGVNEQFF
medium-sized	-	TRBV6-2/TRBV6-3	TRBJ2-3	TGTGCCAGCACCCCTCTCCGGCGCGCAGATACGCAGTATTTT	CASTPLRRADTQYF
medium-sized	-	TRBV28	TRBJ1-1	TGTGCCAGCAGTTTTCAAGGCGGTTGGGACACTGAAGCTTTCTTT	CASSFQGGWDTEAFF
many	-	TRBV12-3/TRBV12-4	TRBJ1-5	TGTGCCAGCAGTTTTGTGCAGGGAAGTCAGCCCCAGCATTTT	CASSFVQGSQPQHF
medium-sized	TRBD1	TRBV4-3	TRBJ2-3	TGCGCCAGCAGCCTCCTAGGACAGGACACAGATACGCAGTATTTT	CASSLLGQDTDTQYF
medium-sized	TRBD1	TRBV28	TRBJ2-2	TGTGCCAGCGAGAAGTGGGAGACAGGGGCCCCCGGGGAGCTGTTTTTT	CASEKWETGAPGELFF
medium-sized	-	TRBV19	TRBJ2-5	TGTGCCAGTAGTATAGTCCAGGGGGAGACCCAGTACTTC	CASSIVQGETQYF
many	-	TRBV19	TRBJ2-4	TGTGCCAGTAGTATTTTCGGGGTCACTGATCTAGAACCCTTAGCCAAAAACATTCAGTACTTC	CASSIFGVTDLEPLAKNIQYF